The clone carrying this TCR beta chain has more than one count but fewer than ten. Antigen specificity is unknown. One entry per CDR3 protein, called by TCRdb with MiXCR from the RT-PCR reads. The sample records 450,000 to 700,000 distinct CDR3 sequences, 14% being singletons. This CDR3 spans 17 amino acids. Per the germline V gene, CDR1 is LGHNA and CDR2 is YNFKEQ. V dropped 3 bases and J dropped 4; count of bases not matched to a gene: 7. The sample belongs to a study of response to subunit inactivated influenza vaccine. Whole-study results and caveats: Each seasonal flu vaccination may recruit only limited new T cells, authors suggested.

V gene TRBV4-2 combines with J gene TRBJ2-3, with 13 positions matching TRBD2. The sample in question was PBMCs from blood, obtained 12 days after vaccination. This receptor was obtained from a man between 45 and 60 years old who received an inactivated influenza vaccine. CDR3 residues: CASSQMTSGGLSDTQYF. DNA of the CDR3: TGTGCCAGCAGCCAGATGACTAGCGGGGGGTTATCAGATACGCAGTATTTT.